This T cell receptor beta chain comes out of a study of blood T cell repertoires in COVID-19. Looking at the study overall: Both acute and convalescent COVID-19 samples were obtained from the United States, Italy and Spain.

The table came from immunoSEQ multiplex PCR; TCRdb's copy has only in-frame clones and leaves some out. The sample shows about 190,000 clones, over 75% of them seen only once. The CDR3 sequence is 15 residues long. Germline V gene lookup returns CDR1 LGHDT and CDR2 YNNKEL (reference sequence). Trimming cost V 4 bases and J 4 bases; bases outside gene matches: 7. The sequence came from a woman older than 75 with active or convalescent COVID-19. The rearrangement uses TRBV3-1 (or the pseudogene TRBV3-2) and TRBJ2-3; TRBD2 matches 8 bases. The specimen sequenced was peripheral blood. CDR3 loop: CASSRTGLDADTQYF. The DNA for the CDR3 is TGTGCCAGCAGCCGAACGGGACTAGACGCAGATACGCAGTATTTT.